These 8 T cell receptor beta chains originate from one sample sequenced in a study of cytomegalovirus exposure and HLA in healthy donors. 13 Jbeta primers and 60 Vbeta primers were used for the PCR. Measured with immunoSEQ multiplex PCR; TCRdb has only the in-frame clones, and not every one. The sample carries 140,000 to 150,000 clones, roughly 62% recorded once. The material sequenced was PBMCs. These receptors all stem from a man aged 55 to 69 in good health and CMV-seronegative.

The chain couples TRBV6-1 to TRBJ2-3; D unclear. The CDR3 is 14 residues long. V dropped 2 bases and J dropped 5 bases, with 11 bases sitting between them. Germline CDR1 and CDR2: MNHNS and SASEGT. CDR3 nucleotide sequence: TGTGCCAGCAGTGAAAACGGGTTGGAAGATACGCAGTATTTT. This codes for CASSENGLEDTQYF.

The CDR3 coding sequence is TGTGCCAGCAAGACAGCATCTAGCACAGATACGCAGTATTTT. This codes for CASKTASSTDTQYF. The chain links TRBV6-6 to TRBJ2-3, with D tentatively TRBD1 (5 bases). V lost 7 bases to trimming and J lost 0 bases, with 11 bases between them. CDR1 and CDR2 from the germline V gene are MNHNY and SVGAGI (reference sequence). This CDR3 has 14 residues.

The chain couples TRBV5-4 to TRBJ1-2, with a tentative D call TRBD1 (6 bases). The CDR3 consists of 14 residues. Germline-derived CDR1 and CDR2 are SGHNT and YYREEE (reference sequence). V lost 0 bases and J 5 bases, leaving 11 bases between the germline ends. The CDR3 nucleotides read TGTGCCAGCAGCTTGGACAGGGTCGGGTATGGCTACACCTTC. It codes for CASSLDRVGYGYTF. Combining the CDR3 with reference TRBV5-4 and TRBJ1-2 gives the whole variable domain ETGVTQSPTHLIKTRGQQVTLRCSSQSGHNTVSWYQQALGQGPQFIFQYYREEENGRGNFPPRFSGLQFPNYSSELNVNALELDDSALYLCASSLDRVGYGYTFGSGTRLTVV.

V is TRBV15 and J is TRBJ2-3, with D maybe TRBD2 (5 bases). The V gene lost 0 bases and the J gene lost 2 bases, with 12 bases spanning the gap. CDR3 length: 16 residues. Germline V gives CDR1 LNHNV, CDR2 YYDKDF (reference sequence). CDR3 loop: CATSRDSGETTDTQYF. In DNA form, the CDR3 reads TGTGCCACCAGCAGAGATTCCGGGGAAACCACAGATACGCAGTATTTT.

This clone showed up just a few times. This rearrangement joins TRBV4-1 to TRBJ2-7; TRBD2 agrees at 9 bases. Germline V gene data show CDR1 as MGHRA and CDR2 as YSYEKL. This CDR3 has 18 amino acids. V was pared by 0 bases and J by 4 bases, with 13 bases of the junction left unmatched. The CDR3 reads CASSQDMVAAGGSYEQYF. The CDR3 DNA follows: TGCGCCAGCAGCCAAGACATGGTGGCGGCGGGAGGGAGTTACGAGCAGTACTTC.

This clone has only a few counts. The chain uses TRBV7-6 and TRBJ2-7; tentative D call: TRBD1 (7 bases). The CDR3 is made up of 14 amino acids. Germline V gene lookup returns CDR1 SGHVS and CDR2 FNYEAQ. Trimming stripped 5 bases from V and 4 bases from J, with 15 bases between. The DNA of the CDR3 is TGTGCCAGCAGCCTAGGCGCAGGGGGGTACGAGCAGTACTTC. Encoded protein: CASSLGAGGYEQYF.

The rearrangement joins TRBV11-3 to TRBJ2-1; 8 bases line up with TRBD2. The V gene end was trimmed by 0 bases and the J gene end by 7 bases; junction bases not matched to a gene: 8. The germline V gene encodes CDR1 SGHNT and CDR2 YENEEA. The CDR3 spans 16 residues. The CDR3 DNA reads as TGTGCCAGCAGCTTAGATCTTCGGGAGGGCCAAAATGAGCAGTTCTTC. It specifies CASSLDLREGQNEQFF.

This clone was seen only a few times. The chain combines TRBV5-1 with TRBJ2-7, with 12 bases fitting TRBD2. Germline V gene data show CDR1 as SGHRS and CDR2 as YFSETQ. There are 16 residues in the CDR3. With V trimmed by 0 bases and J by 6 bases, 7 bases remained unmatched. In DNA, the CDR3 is TGCGCCAGCAGCTTGGCCCAACTAGCGGGAGGTCGCGAGCAGTACTTC. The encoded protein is CASSLAQLAGGREQYF.